Listed below are T cell receptor beta chains from one sample, sequenced in a study of T cells in Graves' hyperthyroidism and ophthalmopathy. TCRdb itself ran the multiplex PCR reads through MiXCR, one entry per CDR3 protein. The sample holds under 400,000 distinct CDR3 sequences, roughly 23% seen once. Material for sequencing was blood. The origin of the receptors is a woman aged 45-65 years with Graves' hyperthyroidism. Both conserved end residues are part of each CDR3. The D gene is left open where the match is weak. Size is stated for part of the rows, as once, few or many counts, or as a class when the clone is expanded.

TRBD1	19	TRBV7-6	-	TRBJ2-2	TGTGCCAGCAGCTTTAAACCCTTCCAAACAGGGGCGACCACCGGGGAGCTGTTTTTT	CASSFKPFQTGATTGELFF
-	12	TRBV7-2	few	TRBJ2-2	TGTGCCAGCAGCTTAGAAGTATGGGAGCTGTTTTTT	CASSLEVWELFF
-	16	TRBV6-1	few	TRBJ1-5	TGTGCCAGCAGTGAAGTTCAGGGTTGGAGCAATCAGCCCCAGCATTTT	CASSEVQGWSNQPQHF
-	16	TRBV7-9	-	TRBJ1-2	TGTGCCAGCAGCCCCACGGGAATGCTAGCTAACTATGGCTACACCTTC	CASSPTGMLANYGYTF
TRBD1	17	TRBV6-1	few	TRBJ2-7	TGTGCCAGCAGCCGGACAGGGGGCGAGGCAGGATCCTACGAGCAGTACTTC	CASSRTGGEAGSYEQYF
-	14	TRBV7-8	many	TRBJ1-3	TGTGCCAGCAGCTTCCAGGGTGCCGGAAACACCATATATTTT	CASSFQGAGNTIYF
TRBD2	15	TRBV12-3/TRBV12-4	-	TRBJ2-1	TGTGCCAGCAGTTGGACTAGCGGGGCCTACAATGAGCAGCTCTTC	CASSWTSGAYNEQLF
-	19	TRBV3-1	many	TRBJ2-6	TGTGCCAGCAGCCAAGACCCAGGACAGCTCTTCTCTGGGGCCAACGTCCTGACTTTC	CASSQDPGQLFSGANVLTF
TRBD2	17	TRBV7-3	few	TRBJ2-1	TGTGCCAGCAGCTCAATACCCTCAAGACTAGCGGTGAATGAGCAGTTCTTC	CASSSIPSRLAVNEQFF
TRBD2	14	TRBV20-1	many	TRBJ2-7	TGCAGTGCTAGCGATACCGGACTAGCGGGAGTGCAGTACTTC	CSASDTGLAGVQYF
TRBD2	15	TRBV27	many	TRBJ2-7	TGTGCGAGCAGTAAGACTAGCGGGAGTGGTTACGAGCAGTACTTC	CASSKTSGSGYEQYF
TRBD2	13	TRBV7-9	many	TRBJ2-5	TGTGCCAGCAAGCTAGCGGGACAAGAGACCCAGTACTTC	CASKLAGQETQYF
-	15	TRBV7-2	-	TRBJ1-5	TGTGCCAGCAGTGAGGGGTTTTATAGCAATCAGCCCCAGCATTTT	CASSEGFYSNQPQHF
TRBD2	17	TRBV20-1	few	TRBJ2-1	TGCAGTGCTTCACAAATTAGGCTAGCGGGAGCGATTTCGGATATGTTCTTC	CSASQIRLAGAISDMFF
-	13	TRBV28	many	TRBJ1-2	TGTGCCAGCACCGCCGGCCACGTCTATGGCTACACCTTC	CASTAGHVYGYTF
-	13	TRBV7-9	few	TRBJ2-7	TGTGCCAGCAGCTGGGACCTGGGGGCCGAGCAGTACTTC	CASSWDLGAEQYF
-	14	TRBV6-2/TRBV6-3	few	TRBJ2-5	TGTGCCAGCAGTTACTCGATGGGGGAAGAGACCCAGTACTTC	CASSYSMGEETQYF
-	11	TRBV27	many	TRBJ1-2	TGTGCCAGCGGAATTAACTATGGCTACACCTTC	CASGINYGYTF
TRBD1	18	TRBV6-1	-	TRBJ1-5	TGTGCCAGCAGTGCCCAAGTCAGGACAGGGCTTAACAATCAGCCCCAGCATTTT	CASSAQVRTGLNNQPQHF
-	14	TRBV28	-	TRBJ1-6	TGTGCCAGCAGTCGTCTACTGTGGGAGTCACCCCTCCACTTT	CASSRLLWESPLHF
-	17	TRBV20-1	-	TRBJ2-7	TGCAGTGCTAGAGAGCAGGGGGGTGAAAGTTTAGCCTACGAGCAGTACTTC	CSAREQGGESLAYEQYF
TRBD2	15	TRBV18	many	TRBJ2-1	TGTGCCAGCTCAATTCTAGCGGAGATCCACAATGAGCAGTTCTTC	CASSILAEIHNEQFF
TRBD2	14	TRBV11-3	-	TRBJ2-1	TGTGCCAGCAGCTTAAGCCGGGGGGACAATGAGCAGTTCTTC	CASSLSRGDNEQFF
TRBD1	15	TRBV10-3	once	TRBJ1-6	TGTGCCATCAGTGATGGCAGGGGGGCCAATTCACCCCTCCACTTT	CAISDGRGANSPLHF
-	12	TRBV2	-	TRBJ1-1	TGTGCCAGTAGTACCCCCTACACTGAAGCTTTCTTT	CASSTPYTEAFF
TRBD1	17	TRBV2	few	TRBJ2-2	TGTGCCAGCAGTAGCGACAGGGGGCTAGGGAACACCGGGGAGCTGTTTTTT	CASSSDRGLGNTGELFF
-	14	TRBV2	many	TRBJ1-1	TGTGCCAGCACCAAGAACGGGGGAAACACTGAAGCTTTCTTT	CASTKNGGNTEAFF
-	14	TRBV30	-	TRBJ1-1	TGTGCCTGGAGTGTACGTAGTAATTTGTTTGGGGCTTTCTTT	CAWSVRSNLFGAFF
-	14	TRBV7-8	many	TRBJ2-5	TGTGCCAGCAGCTTAGCTCCAGCACAAGAGACCCAGTACTTC	CASSLAPAQETQYF
-	13	TRBV12-3/TRBV12-4	many	TRBJ2-2	TGTGCCAGCAAGGGGTGGAACACCGGGGAGCTGTTTTTT	CASKGWNTGELFF
-	15	TRBV27	few	TRBJ2-1	TGTGCCAGCAGCCGCGACCAGTGGTCCTACAATGAGCAGCTCTTC	CASSRDQWSYNEQLF
TRBD2	14	TRBV11-2	many	TRBJ2-7	TGTGCCACCACCCCGATTAGCGGGAGTTACGAGCAGTACTTC	CATTPISGSYEQYF
-	13	TRBV10-2	-	TRBJ1-5	TGCGCCAGCAAGGGGCGCGGGCCTCAGCCCCAGCATTTT	CASKGRGPQPQHF
-	12	TRBV7-9	many	TRBJ1-1	TGTGCCAGCAGCCGGGAGAACACTGAAGCTTTCTTT	CASSRENTEAFF
-	17	TRBV25-1	many	TRBJ2-5	TGTGCCAGCAGTGAATCACGTCTTTCAGGGTTTCAGGAGACCCAGTACTTC	CASSESRLSGFQETQYF
-	15	TRBV20-1	many	TRBJ2-1	TGCAGTGCGGCTGGGGGCCTGAGCTCCTACAATGAGCAGTTCTTC	CSAAGGLSSYNEQFF
TRBD1	15	TRBV5-8	many	TRBJ1-4	TGTGCCAGCAGCACCCGGACAGGGGTTAATGAAAAACTGTTTTTT	CASSTRTGVNEKLFF
TRBD1	13	TRBV14	few	TRBJ2-1	TGTGCCAGCAGCCGGGACAGGGTTGGTGAGCAGTTCTTC	CASSRDRVGEQFF
TRBD2	15	TRBV20-1	many	TRBJ2-2	TGCAGTGCTAGAGCTAGCGGGATACGTACCGGGGAGCTGTTTTTT	CSARASGIRTGELFF
-	13	TRBV18	many	TRBJ2-1	TGTGCCAGCTCACCCGGCAGCTACAATGAGCAGTTCTTC	CASSPGSYNEQFF
TRBD2	13	TRBV10-3	many	TRBJ2-5	TGTGCCGCCAAAGGCGGGAGGGAAGAGACCCAGTACTTC	CAAKGGREETQYF
TRBD1	13	TRBV6-1	few	TRBJ2-7	TGTGCCAGCAGTACCACAGGGGTGGAAAAGCAGTACTTC	CASSTTGVEKQYF
TRBD1	15	TRBV2	many	TRBJ1-3	TGTGCCAGCAGTGATCTAGGGGGCATTGGAAACACCATATATTTT	CASSDLGGIGNTIYF
-	14	TRBV12-3/TRBV12-4	many	TRBJ2-3	TGTGCCAGCAGTTTGTCCCTGCAAACAGATACGCAGTATTTT	CASSLSLQTDTQYF
-	15	TRBV19	-	TRBJ1-5	TGTGCCAGTAGTATAGAACTCTATAGCAATCAGCCCCAGCATTTT	CASSIELYSNQPQHF
TRBD1	14	TRBV7-9	many	TRBJ1-4	TGTGCCAGCAGCTTAAAGGGGGCGCGGGAAAAACTGTTTTTT	CASSLKGAREKLFF
TRBD2	16	TRBV7-3	-	TRBJ2-3	TGTGCCAGCAGCTTAAAAGCGGGGGGAAGCACAGATACGCAGTATTTT	CASSLKAGGSTDTQYF
-	15	TRBV12-3/TRBV12-4	many	TRBJ1-5	TGTGCCAGCAGTTCAGGGCACCGGAGCAATCAGCCCCAGCATTTT	CASSSGHRSNQPQHF
TRBD1	17	TRBV7-2	many	TRBJ1-4	TGTGCCAGCAGTCTAGGGACAGGGTGGGGCGTACGTGAAAAACTGTTTTTT	CASSLGTGWGVREKLFF
-	13	TRBV20-1	-	TRBJ1-5	TGCAGTGCTAGAGAGGATCGCAGGCAGCCCCAGCATTTT	CSAREDRRQPQHF
TRBD1	13	TRBV2	few	TRBJ2-5	TGTGCCAGCAGTTTTACAGGGGTAGAGACCCGGTACTTC	CASSFTGVETRYF
TRBD1	17	TRBV12-5	many	TRBJ1-1	TGTGCTAGTGGTTTGACCGTGACAGGGTTCGGCAACACTGAAGCTTTCTTT	CASGLTVTGFGNTEAFF
TRBD2	16	TRBV7-2	-	TRBJ2-5	TGTGCCAGCAGCCCCGGAGGTGGTAGCGGGGGTGAGACCCAGTACTTC	CASSPGGGSGGETQYF
TRBD1	16	TRBV28	few	TRBJ1-6	TGTGCCAGCAGTCCCCCCGGACAGGGGGTGGGATCACCCCTCCACTTT	CASSPPGQGVGSPLHF
-	13	TRBV30	-	TRBJ1-2	TGTGCCTGGACACAGAAGGCTAACTATGGCTACACCTTC	CAWTQKANYGYTF
TRBD2	13	TRBV11-1	many	TRBJ2-1	TGTGCCAGCGCAGCGGGAGGGTGGAATGAGCAGTTCTTC	CASAAGGWNEQFF
-	13	TRBV6-1	few	TRBJ1-5	TGTGCCGCCTCGCCCCAGCCGGCATCGGCCCAGCATTTT	CAASPQPASAQHF